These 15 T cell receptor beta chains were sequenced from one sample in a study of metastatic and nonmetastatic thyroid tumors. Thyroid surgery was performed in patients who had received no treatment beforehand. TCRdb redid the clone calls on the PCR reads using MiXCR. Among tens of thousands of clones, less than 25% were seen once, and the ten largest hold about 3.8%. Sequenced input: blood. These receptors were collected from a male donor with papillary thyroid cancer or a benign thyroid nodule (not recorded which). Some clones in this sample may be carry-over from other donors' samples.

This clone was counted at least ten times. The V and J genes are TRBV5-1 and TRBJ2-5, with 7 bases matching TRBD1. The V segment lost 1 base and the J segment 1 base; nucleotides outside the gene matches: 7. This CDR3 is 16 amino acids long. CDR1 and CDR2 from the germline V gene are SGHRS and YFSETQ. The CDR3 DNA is TGCGCCAGCAGCTTGTCAACCCGGGACAGCCAAGAGACCCAGTACTTC. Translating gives CASSLSTRDSQETQYF.

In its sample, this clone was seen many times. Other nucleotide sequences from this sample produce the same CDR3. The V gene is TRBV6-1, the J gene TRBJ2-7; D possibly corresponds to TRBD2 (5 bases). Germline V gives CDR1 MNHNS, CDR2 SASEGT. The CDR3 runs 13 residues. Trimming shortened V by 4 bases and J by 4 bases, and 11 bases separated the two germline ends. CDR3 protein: CASSVERAYEQYF. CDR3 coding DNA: TGTGCCAGCAGTGTTGAGAGGGCTTACGAGCAGTACTTC.

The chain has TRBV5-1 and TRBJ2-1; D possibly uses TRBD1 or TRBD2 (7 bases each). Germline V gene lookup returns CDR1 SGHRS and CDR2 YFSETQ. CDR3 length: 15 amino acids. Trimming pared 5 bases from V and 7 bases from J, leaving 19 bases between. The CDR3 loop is CASRRGRESKNEQFF. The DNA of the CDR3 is TGCGCCAGCAGGAGGGGGCGGGAGAGTAAAAATGAGCAGTTCTTC.

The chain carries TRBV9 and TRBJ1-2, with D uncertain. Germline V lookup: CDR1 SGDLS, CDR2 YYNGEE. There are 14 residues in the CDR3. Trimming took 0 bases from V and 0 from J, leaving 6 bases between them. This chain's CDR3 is CASSVAGPNYGYTF. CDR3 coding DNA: TGTGCCAGCAGCGTAGCTGGCCCTAACTATGGCTACACCTTC.

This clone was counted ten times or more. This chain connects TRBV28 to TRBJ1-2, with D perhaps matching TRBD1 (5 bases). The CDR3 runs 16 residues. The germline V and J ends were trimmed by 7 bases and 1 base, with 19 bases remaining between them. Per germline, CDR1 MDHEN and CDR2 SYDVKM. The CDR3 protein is CASKASRAGFNYGYTF. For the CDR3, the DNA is TGTGCCAGCAAGGCCTCCCGGGCAGGGTTTAACTATGGCTACACCTTC.

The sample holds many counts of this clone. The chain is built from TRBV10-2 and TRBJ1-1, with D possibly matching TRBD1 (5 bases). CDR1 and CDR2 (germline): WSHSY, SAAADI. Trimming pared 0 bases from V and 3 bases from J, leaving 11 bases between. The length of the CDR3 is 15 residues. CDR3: CASSESRDWDTEAFF. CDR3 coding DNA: TGCGCCAGCAGTGAGTCGAGGGACTGGGACACTGAAGCTTTCTTT.

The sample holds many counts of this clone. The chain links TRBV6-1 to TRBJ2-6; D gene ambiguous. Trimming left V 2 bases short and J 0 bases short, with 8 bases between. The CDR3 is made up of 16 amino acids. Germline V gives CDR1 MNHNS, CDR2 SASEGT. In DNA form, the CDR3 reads TGTGCCAGCAGTGAAACTCGGGCCTCTGGGGCCAACGTCCTGACTTTC. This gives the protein CASSETRASGANVLTF.

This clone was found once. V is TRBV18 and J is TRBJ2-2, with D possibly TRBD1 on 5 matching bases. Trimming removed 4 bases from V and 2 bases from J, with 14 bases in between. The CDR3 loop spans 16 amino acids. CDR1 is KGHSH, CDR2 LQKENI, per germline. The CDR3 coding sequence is TGTGCCAGCTCACTCCTCCAGACAGTCAACACCGGGGAGCTGTTTTTT. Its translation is CASSLLQTVNTGELFF.

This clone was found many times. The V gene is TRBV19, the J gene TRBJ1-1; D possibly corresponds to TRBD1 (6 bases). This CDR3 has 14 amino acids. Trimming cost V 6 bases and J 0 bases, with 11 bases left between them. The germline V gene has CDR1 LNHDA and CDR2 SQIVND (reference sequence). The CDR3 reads CASRPQGMNTEAFF. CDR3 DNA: TGTGCCAGTAGGCCACAGGGAATGAACACTGAAGCTTTCTTT. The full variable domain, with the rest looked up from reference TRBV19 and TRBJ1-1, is DGGITQSPKYLFRKEGQNVTLSCEQNLNHDAMYWYRQDPGQGLRLIYYSQIVNDFQKGDIAEGYSVSREKKESFPLTVTSAQKNPTAFYLCASRPQGMNTEAFFGQGTRLTVV.

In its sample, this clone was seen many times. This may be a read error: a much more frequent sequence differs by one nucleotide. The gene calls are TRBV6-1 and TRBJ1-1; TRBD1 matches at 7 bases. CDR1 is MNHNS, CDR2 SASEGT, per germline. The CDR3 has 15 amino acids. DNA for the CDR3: TGTGCCAGCATGGACCCCGGGACAGCCAACACTGAAGCTCTCTTT. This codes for CASMDPGTANTEALF.

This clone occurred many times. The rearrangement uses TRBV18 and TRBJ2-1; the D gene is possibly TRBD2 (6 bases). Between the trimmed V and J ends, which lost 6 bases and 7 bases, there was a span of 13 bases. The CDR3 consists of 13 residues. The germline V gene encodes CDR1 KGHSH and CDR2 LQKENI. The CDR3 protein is CASSGGGVNEQFF. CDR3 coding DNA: TGTGCCAGCTCGGGTGGCGGGGTGAATGAGCAGTTCTTC.

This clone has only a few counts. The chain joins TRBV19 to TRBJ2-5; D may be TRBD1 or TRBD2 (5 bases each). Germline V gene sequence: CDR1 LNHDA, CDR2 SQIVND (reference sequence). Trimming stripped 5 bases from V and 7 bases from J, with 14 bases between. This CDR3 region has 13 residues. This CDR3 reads CASSLTGTPTQYF. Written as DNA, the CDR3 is TGTGCCAGTAGTTTGACCGGGACCCCGACCCAGTACTTC.

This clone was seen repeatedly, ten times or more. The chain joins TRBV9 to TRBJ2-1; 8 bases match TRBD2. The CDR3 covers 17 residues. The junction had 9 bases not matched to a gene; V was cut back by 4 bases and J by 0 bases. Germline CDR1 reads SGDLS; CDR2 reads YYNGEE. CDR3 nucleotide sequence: TGTGCCAGCAGCCCGACAAGCGGGAGAGGCTCCTACAATGAGCAGTTCTTC. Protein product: CASSPTSGRGSYNEQFF.

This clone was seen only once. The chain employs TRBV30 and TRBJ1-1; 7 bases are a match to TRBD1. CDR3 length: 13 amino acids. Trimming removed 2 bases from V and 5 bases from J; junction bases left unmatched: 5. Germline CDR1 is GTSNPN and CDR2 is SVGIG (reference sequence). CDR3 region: CAWSLGGWTEAFF. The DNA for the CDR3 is TGTGCCTGGAGTTTAGGGGGCTGGACTGAAGCTTTCTTT.

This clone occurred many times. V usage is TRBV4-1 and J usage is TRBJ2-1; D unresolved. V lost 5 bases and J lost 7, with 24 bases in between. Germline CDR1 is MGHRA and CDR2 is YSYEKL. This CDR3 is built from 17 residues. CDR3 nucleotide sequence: TGCGCCAGCAGCGTCAGCCACGCGGTTCTGAAGTCGAATGAGCAGTTCTTC. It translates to CASSVSHAVLKSNEQFF.